The 7 T cell receptor beta chains below all came from one sample that was sequenced in a study of tumor and adjacent non-tumor tissue in lung cancer. A modified ARM-PCR protocol with three rounds of nested PCR amplified TCRbeta. MiXCR, applied by TCRdb to the multiplex PCR reads, yields one record per CDR3 protein. The table shows about 43,000 distinct CDR3 sequences, with over 55% occurring only once. No cell sorting was done before RNA was extracted from the tissue. The normal lung tissue was taken more than 3 cm from the tumor edge. The sequenced material came from distant non-tumor lung tissue. The origin of the receptors is a middle-aged man with non-small cell lung cancer.

This clonotype was seen many times. This chain links TRBV6-1 with TRBJ2-3, with 9 nucleotides matching TRBD1. The V gene's germline CDR1 is MNHNS and CDR2 SASEGT. J lost 1 base, V lost 5 bases, and 10 bases had no gene match. This CDR3 comprises 17 residues. The CDR3 reads CASSPSTGGVGTDTQYF. As DNA, the CDR3 is TGTGCCAGCAGTCCATCAACAGGGGGCGTCGGCACAGATACGCAGTATTTT.

This clonotype came up many times. The chain combines TRBV28 with TRBJ2-5; D gene unclear. Deletions cut 4 bases from V and 5 bases from J, with 5 bases between. This CDR3 spans 11 amino acids. In germline, CDR1 is MDHEN, CDR2 SYDVKM. In DNA, the CDR3 is TGTGCCAGCAGTTCGTGGGAGACCCAGTACTTC. Amino acids: CASSSWETQYF. Looking up the rest from reference TRBV28 and TRBJ2-5 gives the full variable domain: DVKVTQSSRYLVKRTGEKVFLECVQDMDHENMFWYRQDPGLGLRLIYFSYDVKMKEKGDIPEGYSVSREKKERFSLILESASTNQTSMYLCASSSWETQYFGPGTRLLVL.

Points on this clonotype: Being one base from a much bigger clone, this may be a read error. The chain carries TRBV5-1 and TRBJ1-6; D uncertain. V gave up 4 bases and J gave up 6 bases, with 14 bases separating them. Per germline, CDR1 SGHRS and CDR2 YFSETQ. The CDR3 has 15 amino acids. CDR3 bases: TGCGCCAGCAGCGGGAACATCGTCAGTAATTCACCCCTCCACTTT. Amino acids: CASSGNIVSNSPLHF.

As to this clonotype: One end of the junction fails to match germline, which may point to a read error. The chain is built from TRBV29-1 and TRBJ2-5, with a tentative D call TRBD1 (6 bases). Germline CDR1 is SQVTM and CDR2 is ANQGSEA. This CDR3 has 15 residues. CDR3 residues: CGVEDQDIQGRTQYF. The CDR3 DNA sequence: TGCGGCGTTGAAGATCAGGACATCCAGGGGAGGACCCAGTACTTC.

Worth noting for this clonotype: Since a much larger clone is just one base distant, this may be a read error. The V and J genes are TRBV12-3 or TRBV12-4 and TRBJ1-5; no firm D call. There are 13 residues in the CDR3. For the CDR3, the DNA is TGTGCCAGCAGTTTAACGGGATCCGAGCCCCATCATTTT. This gives the protein CASSLTGSEPHHF.

A note on this clonotype: A much bigger clone sits one base away, suggesting this may be a read error. The chain employs TRBV5-6 and TRBJ1-4; D gene uncertain. The CDR3 has 16 residues. In germline, CDR1 is SGHDT, CDR2 YYEEEE. Trimming cost V 0 bases and J 1 base, with 10 bases left between them. CDR3: CASSLEAMGTNEKLFF. The CDR3 DNA is TGTGCCAGCAGCTTGGAGGCAATGGGAACTAATGAAAAACTGTTTTTT.

There are many counts of this clonotype. The chain combines TRBV6-2 or TRBV6-3 with TRBJ2-7; 7 positions match TRBD1. The CDR3 runs to 13 residues. CDR1 MNHEY and CDR2 SVGEGT come from the germline V gene. The trim removed 6 bases at V and 2 bases at J, leaving 4 bases unmatched. The CDR3 region has the DNA TGTGCCAGCAGACGAGACAGGGCCTACGAGCAGTACTTC. This codes for CASRRDRAYEQYF.